This TCR beta chain is from a study of shared clonotypes between healthy human individuals. The study's findings and limits: The study sampled only blood, and tissue repertoires likely differ. In having few donors, the study represented limited genetic and exposure-history diversity.

Investigators spread the genomic DNA of each subset evenly over several immunoSEQ plates. The table came from immunoSEQ multiplex PCR; TCRdb's copy has only in-frame clones and leaves some out. The repertoire holds 600,000 to 800,000 clones, roughly two thirds seen once, with more than 1.5% in the top ten. Turning to this clone: Its cognate antigen is unknown.

Trimming left V 7 bases short and J 6 bases short, with 9 bases between. Germline CDR1 SEHNR, CDR2 FQNEAQ (reference sequence). This CDR3 is 12 amino acids long. Material for sequencing was memory CD4+ T cells sorted from blood. The subset was: CD45RA-negative fraction. This clonotype was obtained from a woman aged 25-40 years in good health. The chain employs TRBV7-9 and TRBJ2-2; the D is unclear. The CDR3 DNA sequence: TGTGCCAGCAATTTACGGCCCGGGGAGCTGTTTTTT. Translated, it gives CASNLRPGELFF.